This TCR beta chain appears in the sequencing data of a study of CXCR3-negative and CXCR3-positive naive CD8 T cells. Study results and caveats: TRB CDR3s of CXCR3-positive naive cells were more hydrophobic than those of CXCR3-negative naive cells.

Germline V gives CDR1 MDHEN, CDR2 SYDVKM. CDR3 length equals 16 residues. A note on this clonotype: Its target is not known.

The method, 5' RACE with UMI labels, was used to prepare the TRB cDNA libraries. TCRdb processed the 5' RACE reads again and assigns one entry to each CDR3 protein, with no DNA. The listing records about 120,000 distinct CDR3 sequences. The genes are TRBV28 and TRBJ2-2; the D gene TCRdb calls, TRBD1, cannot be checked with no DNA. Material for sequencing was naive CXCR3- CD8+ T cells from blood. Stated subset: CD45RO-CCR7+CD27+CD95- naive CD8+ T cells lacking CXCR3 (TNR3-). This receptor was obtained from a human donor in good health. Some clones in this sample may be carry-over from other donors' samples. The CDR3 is CASSPQDRGDTGELFF.